This TCR beta chain was captured in a study of a mutant IDH1 vaccine in newly diagnosed glioma. The protocol was immunoSEQ multiplex PCR, while the TCRdb copy is restricted to in-frame clones and leaves out a portion. The data contain about 55,000 clones, around 80% of them singletons. As regards this clone: As yet, its antigen is unknown.

CDR1 is SGDLS, CDR2 YYNGEE, per germline. The CDR3 totals 16 residues. Trimming removed 0 bases from V and 6 bases from J, with 18 bases in between. Documented time point: week 35, safety follow-up. The content of each vaccine dose was 300 ug of mutant IDH1 20-mer peptide, and topical imiquimod accompanied it. Astrocytomas found in donors were new, WHO grade 3 or 4, IDH1-mutant and ATRX-lost. The sample in question was PBMCs, obtained from a glioma patient whose treatment included an IDH1 peptide vaccine. This chain uses TRBV9 with TRBJ1-1; D call uncertain. This receptor was obtained from a woman aged 18 to 35 with glioma. CDR3 region: CASSVDPRKMTAEAFF. CDR3 DNA sequence: TGTGCCAGCAGCGTAGACCCGAGGAAAATGACGGCTGAAGCTTTCTTT.